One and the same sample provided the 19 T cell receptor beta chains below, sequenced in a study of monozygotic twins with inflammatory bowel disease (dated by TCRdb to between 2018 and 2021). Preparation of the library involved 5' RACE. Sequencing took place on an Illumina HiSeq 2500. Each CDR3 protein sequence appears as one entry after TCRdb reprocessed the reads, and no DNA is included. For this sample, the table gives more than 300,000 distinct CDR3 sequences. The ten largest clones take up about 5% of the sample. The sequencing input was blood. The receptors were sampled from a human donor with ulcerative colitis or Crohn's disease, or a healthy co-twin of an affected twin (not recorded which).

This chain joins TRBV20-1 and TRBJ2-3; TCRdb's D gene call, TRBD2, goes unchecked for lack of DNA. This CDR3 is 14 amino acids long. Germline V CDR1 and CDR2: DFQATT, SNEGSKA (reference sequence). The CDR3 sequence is CSANLREGVDTQYF.

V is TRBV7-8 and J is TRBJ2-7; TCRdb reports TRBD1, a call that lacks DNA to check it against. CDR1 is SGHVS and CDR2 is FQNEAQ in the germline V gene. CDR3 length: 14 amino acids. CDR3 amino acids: CASSLAGTAQKQYF.

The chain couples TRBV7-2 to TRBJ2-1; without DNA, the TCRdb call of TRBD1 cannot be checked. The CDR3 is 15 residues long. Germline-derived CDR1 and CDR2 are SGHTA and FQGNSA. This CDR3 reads CASSLQGSAYNEQFF.

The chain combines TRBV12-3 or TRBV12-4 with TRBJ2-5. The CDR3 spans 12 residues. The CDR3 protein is CASSQDLSEQYF.

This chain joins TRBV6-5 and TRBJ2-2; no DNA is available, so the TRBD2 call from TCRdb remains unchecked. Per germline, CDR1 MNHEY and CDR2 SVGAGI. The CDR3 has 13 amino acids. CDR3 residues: CAHGFRATGELFF.

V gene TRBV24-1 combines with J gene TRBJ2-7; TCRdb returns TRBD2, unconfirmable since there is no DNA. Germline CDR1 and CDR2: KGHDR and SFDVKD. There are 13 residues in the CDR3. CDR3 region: CATSDAGDYEQYF.

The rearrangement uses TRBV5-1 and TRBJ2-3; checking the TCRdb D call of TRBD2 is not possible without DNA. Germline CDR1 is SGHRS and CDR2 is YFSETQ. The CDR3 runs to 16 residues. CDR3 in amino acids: CASSQGRQIDTDTQYF.

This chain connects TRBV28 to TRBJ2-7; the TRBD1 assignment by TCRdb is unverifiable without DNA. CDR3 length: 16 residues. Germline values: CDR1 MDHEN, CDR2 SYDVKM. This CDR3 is CASFSGGGQGVYEQYF.

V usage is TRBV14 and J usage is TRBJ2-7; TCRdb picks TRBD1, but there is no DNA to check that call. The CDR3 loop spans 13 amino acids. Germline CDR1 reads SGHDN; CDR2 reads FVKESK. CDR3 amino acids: CASSQDRGYEQYF.

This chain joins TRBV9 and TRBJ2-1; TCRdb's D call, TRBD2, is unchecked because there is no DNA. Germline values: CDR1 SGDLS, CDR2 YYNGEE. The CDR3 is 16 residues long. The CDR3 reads CASSVGEGGSWNEQFF.

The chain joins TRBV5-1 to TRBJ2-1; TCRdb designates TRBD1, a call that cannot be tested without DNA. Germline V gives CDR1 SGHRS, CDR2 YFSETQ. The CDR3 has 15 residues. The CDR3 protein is CASSLPTAFYNEQFF.

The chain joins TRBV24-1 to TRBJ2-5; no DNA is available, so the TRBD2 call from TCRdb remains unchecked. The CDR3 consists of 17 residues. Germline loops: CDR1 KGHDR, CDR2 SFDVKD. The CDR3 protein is CATSDLPGRDSQETQYF.

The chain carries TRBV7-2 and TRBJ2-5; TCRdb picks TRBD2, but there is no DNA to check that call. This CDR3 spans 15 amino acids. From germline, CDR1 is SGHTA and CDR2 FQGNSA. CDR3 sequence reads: CASPRGRGGRETQYF.

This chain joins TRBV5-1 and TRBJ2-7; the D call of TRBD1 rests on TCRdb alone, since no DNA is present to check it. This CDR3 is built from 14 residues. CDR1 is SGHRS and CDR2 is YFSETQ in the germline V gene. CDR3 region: CASSLARTGAKQYF.

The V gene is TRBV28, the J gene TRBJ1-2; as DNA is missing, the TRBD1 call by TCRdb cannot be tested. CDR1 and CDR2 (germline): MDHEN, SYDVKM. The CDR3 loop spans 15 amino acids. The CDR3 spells CASSLIGGTNYGYTF.

CDR3 loop: CASSWTSRLNYNEQFF. V is TRBV7-2 and J is TRBJ2-1; TCRdb selects TRBD2, and the lack of DNA leaves this call unchecked. This CDR3 contains 16 residues. CDR1 and CDR2 (germline): SGHTA, FQGNSA.

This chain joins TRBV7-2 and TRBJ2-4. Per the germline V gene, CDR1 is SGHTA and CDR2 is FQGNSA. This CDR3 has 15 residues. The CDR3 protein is CASSLVDSEIDIQYF.

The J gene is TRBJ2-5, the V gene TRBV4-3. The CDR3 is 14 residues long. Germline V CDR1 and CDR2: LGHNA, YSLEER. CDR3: CASSQNRLKETQYF.

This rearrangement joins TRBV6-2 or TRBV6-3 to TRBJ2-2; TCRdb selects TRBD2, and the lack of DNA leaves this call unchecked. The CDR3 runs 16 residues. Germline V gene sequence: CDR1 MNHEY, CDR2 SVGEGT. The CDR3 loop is CASRPVRAGPASELFF.